This entry lists 8 T cell receptor beta chains sequenced from one sample in a study of blood T cells in healthy people across ages. The second PCR ran about 6 to 12 cycles with a sample-barcoded 5' primer and J-beta primers. TCRdb re-analysed the 5' RACE reads in MiXCR, keeping a single row per CDR3 protein. The data hold 1.6 million or so distinct CDR3 sequences, with roughly 30% observed a single time. The sample taken for sequencing was blood. Receptors were obtained from a woman aged 25 to 45 in good health.

This rearrangement joins TRBV11-3 to TRBJ2-3; TRBD2 is a possible D gene (5 bases). V was clipped by 5 bases and J by 0 bases, with 15 bases between them. This CDR3 has 16 residues. CDR1 SGHNT and CDR2 YENEEA come from the germline V gene. For the CDR3, the DNA is TGTGCCAGCAGCCGAGCCGGGGAGCTTAGCACAGATACGCAGTATTTT. Translating gives CASSRAGELSTDTQYF.

A word on this clonotype: The conserved final phenylalanine or tryptophan is absent from the CDR3, which likely points to a read error. The chain is built from TRBV20-1 and TRBJ1-1; TRBD1 matches at 8 bases. V lost 0 bases to trimming and J lost 9 bases; unmatched junction nucleotides: 12. This CDR3 is 15 amino acids long. Germline V CDR1 and CDR2: DFQATT, SNEGSKA (reference sequence). CDR3 in amino acids: CSAREMDRETKQAFC. CDR3 DNA sequence: TGCAGTGCTAGAGAGATGGACAGGGAAACAAAGCAAGCTTTCTGT.

The genes are TRBV6-2 or TRBV6-3 and TRBJ1-1, with no clear D. This CDR3 is 12 amino acids long. CDR1 MNHEY and CDR2 SVGEGT come from the germline V gene. V gave up 2 bases and J gave up 4 bases, with 5 bases separating them. The CDR3 nucleotides are TGTGCCAGCAGTTACCCCCCCACTGAAGCTTTCTTT. It translates to CASSYPPTEAFF.

CDR3 sequence: CSAQREFSYNEQFF. DNA for the CDR3: TGCAGTGCCCAGCGGGAGTTCTCATACAATGAGCAGTTCTTC. The chain combines TRBV20-1 with TRBJ2-1; TRBD2 agrees at 8 bases. Germline trimming cut 6 bases from V and 4 bases from J; bases unmatched to any gene: 8. Germline V gene sequence: CDR1 DFQATT, CDR2 SNEGSKA (reference sequence). The CDR3 is made up of 14 amino acids.

In the case of this clonotype: Germline is not matched at one junction end, which may reflect a read error. The chain carries TRBV10-3 and TRBJ2-5; a possible D gene is TRBD2 (6 bases). CDR1 ENHRY and CDR2 SYGVKD come from the germline V gene. This CDR3 comprises 17 residues. CDR3 DNA: TGTACCATCAGTGAGGGCGGTACCGGGAGCCTATTAGAGACCCAGTACTTC. Amino acid sequence: CTISEGGTGSLLETQYF.

This clonotype occurred a few times. V usage is TRBV2 and J usage is TRBJ2-7; 7 positions agree with TRBD2. In germline, CDR1 is SNHLY, CDR2 FYNNEI. The CDR3 spans 14 residues. Trimming cost V 7 bases and J 1 base; bases outside gene matches: 7. The CDR3 spells CASTSSGSSYEQYF. In nucleotides, the CDR3 is TGTGCCAGCACGTCTAGCGGTTCTTCCTACGAGCAGTACTTC.

The chain combines TRBV20-1 with TRBJ2-2, with 16 nucleotides matching TRBD2. With 3 bases clipped from V and 6 bases from J, the junction kept 1 base outside the gene matches. From germline, CDR1 is DFQATT and CDR2 SNEGSKA (reference sequence). CDR3 length: 15 residues. The CDR3 loop is CSARGLAGGPGELFF. The CDR3 DNA follows: TGCAGTGCTAGGGGACTAGCGGGAGGGCCCGGGGAGCTGTTTTTT.

In its sample, this clonotype was seen a few times. The CDR3 nucleotides read TGTGCCAGCAGCTCCTACTCGGGAGTGAACGAGCAGTACTTC. Translated: CASSSYSGVNEQYF. The chain links TRBV7-2 to TRBJ2-7, with TRBD2 as a possible D gene (6 bases). This CDR3 has 14 residues. V was shortened by 4 bases and J by 5 bases, with 15 bases between the two germline ends. The germline gives CDR1 SGHTA, CDR2 FQGNSA. Complete variable domain (other parts from reference TRBV7-2 and TRBJ2-7): GAGVSQSPSNKVTEKGKDVELRCDPISGHTALYWYRQSLGQGLEFLIYFQGNSAPDKSGLPSDRFSAERTGGSVSTLTIQRTQQEDSAVYLCASSSYSGVNEQYFGPGTRLTVT.